Below, 29 T cell receptor beta chains from the same sample are listed, as sequenced in a study of T cell responses to AZD1222 COVID-19 vaccine. Assay used: immunoSEQ multiplex PCR; TCRdb lists only in-frame clones, some missing. The data hold 45,000 to 60,000 clones, with more than 75% observed a single time. Sample: peripheral blood, taken on day 0 of AZD1222 vaccination. Receptors were obtained from an adult in good health.

V gene TRBV25-1 combines with J gene TRBJ1-4; 7 positions match TRBD1. Germline values: CDR1 MGHDK, CDR2 SYGVNS. This CDR3 is 17 amino acids long. Unmatched junction bases numbered 8, after V lost 4 bases and J lost 0 bases. CDR3 in amino acids: CASSGTPGQTTNEKLFF. The CDR3 DNA is TGTGCCAGCAGTGGAACCCCGGGACAGACAACTAATGAAAAACTGTTTTTT. The full variable domain, its missing parts supplied by reference TRBV25-1 and TRBJ1-4, is EADIYQTPRYLVIGTGKKITLECSQTMGHDKMYWYQQDPGMELHLIHYSYGVNSTEKGDLSSESTVSRIRTEHFPLTLESARPSHTSQYLCASSGTPGQTTNEKLFFGSGTQLSVL.

The gene calls are TRBV6-5 and TRBJ1-4; no clear D. The V end was cut by 2 bases, the J end by 0 bases, with 7 bases between. Germline-derived CDR1 and CDR2 are MNHEY and SVGAGI. The CDR3 totals 15 residues. CDR3 nucleotides: TGTGCCAGCAGTTACCGTCCGGCAACTAATGAAAAACTGTTTTTT. As protein: CASSYRPATNEKLFF.

The genes are TRBV4-2 and TRBJ1-1; D uncertain. Deletions cut 1 base from V and 1 base from J, with 10 bases between. This CDR3 contains 15 residues. Germline CDR1 LGHNA, CDR2 YNFKEQ. The CDR3 DNA reads TGTGCCAGCAGCCAAGCTGGGGTAGGGAACACTGAAGCTTTCTTT. Translating gives CASSQAGVGNTEAFF.

The chain couples TRBV2 to TRBJ1-5; TRBD1 matches 9 bases. The trim removed 6 bases at V and 6 bases at J, leaving 9 bases unmatched. Germline V lookup: CDR1 SNHLY, CDR2 FYNNEI. The CDR3 contains 15 residues. For the CDR3, the DNA is TGTGCCAGCAGCGCCGGGACAGGGTTCGGTCAGCCCCAGCATTTT. It yields the protein CASSAGTGFGQPQHF. Full variable domain (rest looked up from reference TRBV2 and TRBJ1-5): EPEVTQTPSHQVTQMGQEVILRCVPISNHLYFYWYRQILGQKVEFLVSFYNNEISEKSEIFDDQFSVERPDGSNFTLKIRSTKLEDSAMYFCASSAGTGFGQPQHFGDGTRLSIL.

This chain joins TRBV3-1 (or the pseudogene TRBV3-2) and TRBJ1-1, with D maybe TRBD1 (5 bases). Deletions cut 0 bases from V and 1 base from J, with 6 bases between. This CDR3 has 14 amino acids. Germline lookup yields CDR1 LGHDT and CDR2 YNNKEL (reference sequence). Here the CDR3 reads CASSQDDRNTEAFF. DNA of the CDR3: TGTGCCAGCAGCCAAGATGACAGGAACACTGAAGCTTTCTTT.

This chain uses TRBV28 with TRBJ1-1; D is uncertain. Germline-derived CDR1 and CDR2 are MDHEN and SYDVKM. CDR3 length equals 12 residues. The V gene lost 7 bases and the J gene lost 7 bases, with 13 bases spanning the gap. In DNA, the CDR3 is TGTGCCAGCACTGGCAGAACACTTGAAGCTTTCTTT. This encodes CASTGRTLEAFF.

This clone was seen more than once but under ten times. The chain couples TRBV5-1 to TRBJ1-2, with TRBD1 identical over 7 bases. J lost 4 bases, V lost 6 bases, and 9 bases had no gene match. Germline-derived CDR1 and CDR2 are SGHRS and YFSETQ. The CDR3 has 14 residues. The CDR3 coding sequence is TGCGCCAGCAAGGTTACAGGGGACTCCTATGGCTACACCTTC. The encoded protein is CASKVTGDSYGYTF.

V usage is TRBV6-5 and J usage is TRBJ1-1; the D gene is possibly TRBD1 (5 bases). The CDR3 contains 14 residues. CDR1 MNHEY and CDR2 SVGAGI come from the germline V gene. V was trimmed by 2 bases and J by 0 bases, leaving 7 bases between them. The CDR3 sequence is CASSYGAMNTEAFF. The CDR3 coding sequence is TGTGCCAGCAGTTACGGGGCAATGAACACTGAAGCTTTCTTT.

The chain couples TRBV29-1 to TRBJ1-2; 10 nucleotides match TRBD1. Germline CDR1 is SQVTM and CDR2 is ANQGSEA. CDR3 length equals 15 residues. The ends lost 1 base at V and 3 bases at J; junction bases unmatched: 5. CDR3 protein: CSVEARDRGHYGYTF. Here the CDR3 DNA reads TGCAGCGTTGAAGCGAGGGACAGGGGCCACTATGGCTACACCTTC.

The CDR3 is CASSPKLAGGPWDEQFF. The DNA of the CDR3 is TGTGCCAGCAGCCCCAAACTAGCGGGAGGGCCTTGGGATGAGCAGTTCTTC. The chain employs TRBV7-8 and TRBJ2-1; 13 bases line up with TRBD2. The CDR3 has 17 residues. The ends lost 5 bases at V and 8 bases at J; junction bases unmatched: 12. The germline gives CDR1 SGHVS, CDR2 FQNEAQ.

This chain links TRBV29-1 with TRBJ1-1; D perhaps matches TRBD1 (6 bases). The CDR3 has 11 residues. V lost 2 bases and J 8 bases, leaving 9 bases between the germline ends. Germline V gene data show CDR1 as SQVTM and CDR2 as ANQGSEA. CDR3 region: CSVESGVEAFF. Written as DNA, the CDR3 is TGCAGCGTTGAATCAGGGGTCGAAGCTTTCTTT. The variable domain in full, completed from reference TRBV29-1 and TRBJ1-1, reads SAVISQKPSRDICQRGTSLTIQCQVDSQVTMMFWYRQQPGQSLTLIATANQGSEATYESGFVIDKFPISRPNLTFSTLTVSNMSPEDSSIYLCSVESGVEAFFGQGTRLTVV.

The chain is built from TRBV19 and TRBJ1-4, with D possibly being TRBD1 (5 bases). V gave up 6 bases and J gave up 2 bases, with 16 bases separating them. The CDR3 length is 16 residues. From germline, CDR1 is LNHDA and CDR2 SQIVND (reference sequence). The CDR3 sequence: CASSDLGRTTNEKLFF. DNA of the CDR3: TGTGCCAGTAGCGACCTGGGGCGGACGACTAATGAAAAACTGTTTTTT. Complete variable domain (other parts from reference TRBV19 and TRBJ1-4): DGGITQSPKYLFRKEGQNVTLSCEQNLNHDAMYWYRQDPGQGLRLIYYSQIVNDFQKGDIAEGYSVSREKKESFPLTVTSAQKNPTAFYLCASSDLGRTTNEKLFFGSGTQLSVL.

This clone is medium-sized. The genes are TRBV6-2 or TRBV6-3 and TRBJ1-5; the D gene is possibly TRBD1 (5 bases). The germline V gene encodes CDR1 MNHEY and CDR2 SVGEGT. V was trimmed by 1 base and J by 7 bases, leaving 8 bases between them. This CDR3 region has 13 residues. The CDR3 nucleotides read TGTGCCAGCAGTTACTGGGACGGGCAGCCCCAGCATTTT. Amino acid sequence: CASSYWDGQPQHF.

This chain uses TRBV6-5 with TRBJ2-1, with 11 nucleotides matching TRBD2. CDR3 length: 14 residues. Trimming removed 4 bases from V and 7 bases from J; junction bases left unmatched: 3. Germline CDR1 and CDR2: MNHEY and SVGAGI. DNA for the CDR3: TGTGCCAGCAGTTTAGCGGGAGGGGTGAATGAGCAGTTCTTC. Translation: CASSLAGGVNEQFF.

The chain employs TRBV7-3 and TRBJ2-7; 7 nucleotides match TRBD1. V was pared by 5 bases and J by 3 bases, with 4 bases of the junction left unmatched. The CDR3 spans 13 residues. CDR1 and CDR2 (germline): SGHTA, FQGTGA. DNA for the CDR3: TGTGCCAGCAGCCCCGGGACAGTCTACGAGCAGTACTTC. Translation: CASSPGTVYEQYF.

V usage is TRBV6-1 and J usage is TRBJ1-3, with 8 bases lining up with TRBD1. Germline CDR1 reads MNHNS; CDR2 reads SASEGT. Trimming removed 2 bases from V and 3 bases from J; junction bases left unmatched: 12. This CDR3 has 18 residues. The CDR3 nucleotides read TGTGCCAGCAGTGAAAACCCATTTGGACAGGGTGGTGGAAACACCATATATTTT. Translation gives CASSENPFGQGGGNTIYF.

V usage is TRBV30 and J usage is TRBJ1-1; D is possibly TRBD1 (5 bases). The V gene lost 3 bases and the J gene lost 1 base, with 12 bases spanning the gap. The CDR3 runs to 14 residues. CDR1 is GTSNPN, CDR2 SVGIG, per germline (reference sequence). CDR3 in DNA: TGTGCCTGGAGAGCGGGGGGTCCGAACACTGAAGCTTTCTTT. Translated: CAWRAGGPNTEAFF. Full variable domain (missing parts from reference TRBV30 and TRBJ1-1): SQTIHQWPATLVQPVGSPLSLECTVEGTSNPNLYWYRQAAGRGLQLLFYSVGIGQISSEVPQNLSASRPQDRQFILSSKKLLLSDSGFYLCAWRAGGPNTEAFFGQGTRLTVV.

The CDR3 nucleotides are TGTGCCACCAGAAATAACGGGGAGCTGTTTTTT. It is translated as CATRNNGELFF. This chain uses TRBV15 with TRBJ2-2; D is ambiguous. CDR1 is LNHNV, CDR2 YYDKDF, per germline (reference sequence). V dropped 6 bases and J dropped 7 bases, with 6 bases sitting between them. The CDR3 has 11 amino acids.

The V call is TRBV3-1 (or the pseudogene TRBV3-2), the J call TRBJ2-1; 13 positions match TRBD2. Germline-derived CDR1 and CDR2 are LGHDT and YNNKEL (reference sequence). CDR3 length: 17 residues. V was pared by 6 bases and J by 4 bases, with 9 bases of the junction left unmatched. CDR3 amino acids: CASSRLAGGGSYNEQFF. Written as DNA, the CDR3 is TGTGCCAGCAGTCGACTAGCGGGAGGAGGGAGTTACAATGAGCAGTTCTTC.

A word on this clone: One end of the junction is discordant with germline, which a read error may explain. The chain carries TRBV7-7 and TRBJ2-3, with a weak D call TRBD2 (7 bases). Germline V gene sequence: CDR1 SSHAT, CDR2 FNYEAQ (reference sequence). This CDR3 region has 15 residues. CDR3 in amino acids: CASSLASSGQYTQYF. In DNA form, the CDR3 reads TGTGCTAGCAGCTTAGCTTCTAGCGGACAGTATACGCAGTATTTT.

This chain uses TRBV6-2 or TRBV6-3 with TRBJ1-2; 7 bases map to TRBD1. The length of the CDR3 is 15 residues. V shed 4 bases and J 0 bases; nucleotides not matched to a gene: 5. The germline CDR1 and CDR2 sequences are MNHEY and SVGEGT. The CDR3 DNA is TGTGCCAGCAGTTTCGACAGGGTATCTAACTATGGCTACACCTTC. Translating it yields CASSFDRVSNYGYTF.

This chain connects TRBV5-4 to TRBJ2-7, with 11 bases fitting TRBD2. J lost 4 bases, V lost 4 bases, and 4 bases had no gene match. This CDR3 comprises 14 residues. The germline V gene has CDR1 SGHNT and CDR2 YYREEE (reference sequence). CDR3 residues: CASSVAGGPYEQYF. The CDR3 coding sequence is TGTGCCAGCAGCGTAGCGGGAGGGCCGTACGAGCAGTACTTC.

The chain combines TRBV5-1 with TRBJ2-7, with TRBD2 matching 7 bases. Germline CDR1 reads SGHRS; CDR2 reads YFSETQ. J was trimmed by 5 bases and V by 2 bases; bases with no gene match: 4. The CDR3 has 13 amino acids. As DNA, the CDR3 is TGCGCCAGCAGCTTCGGGCGGGAGAACGAGCAGTACTTC. Residues: CASSFGRENEQYF.

The rearrangement links TRBV28 to TRBJ2-5; 10 bases line up with TRBD2. Per the germline V gene, CDR1 is MDHEN and CDR2 is SYDVKM. V lost 8 bases and J lost 2; bases outside the gene matches: 8. There are 15 residues in the CDR3. DNA for the CDR3: TGTGCCAGCTCCGTAGGGACTAGCGTACAAGAGACCCAGTACTTC. Translated, it gives CASSVGTSVQETQYF.

The rearrangement uses TRBV20-1 and TRBJ2-6; possible D gene TRBD1, 5 bases. V lost 3 bases and J 0 bases, leaving 9 bases between the germline ends. The germline gives CDR1 DFQATT, CDR2 SNEGSKA (reference sequence). This CDR3 comprises 15 residues. Written as DNA, the CDR3 is TGCAGTGCTAGTACAGGAAGCTCTGGGGCCAACGTCCTGACTTTC. This sequence encodes CSASTGSSGANVLTF.

The gene calls are TRBV18 and TRBJ1-2, with TRBD1 matching over 8 bases. The V and J ends lost 2 bases and 6 bases, in that order; junction bases with no gene match: 5. This CDR3 has 14 residues. In germline, CDR1 is KGHSH, CDR2 LQKENI. CDR3 region: CASSPMETGDGYTF. CDR3 in DNA: TGTGCCAGCTCACCAATGGAGACAGGGGATGGCTACACCTTC.

The J gene is TRBJ1-1, the V gene TRBV20-1; TRBD1 is a possible D gene (5 bases). Germline CDR1 DFQATT, CDR2 SNEGSKA (reference sequence). The CDR3 consists of 15 residues. Trimming left V 3 bases short and J 0 bases short, with 14 bases between. The CDR3 DNA sequence: TGCAGTGCTAGTTCCCCAGGACAACTGAACACTGAAGCTTTCTTT. Translated, it gives CSASSPGQLNTEAFF.

Only one count was recorded for this clone. The gene calls are TRBV6-6 and TRBJ1-2; tentative D call: TRBD1 (6 bases). V was cut by 5 bases and J by 8 bases, with 27 bases left in between. Per germline, CDR1 MNHNY and CDR2 SVGAGI (reference sequence). The CDR3 covers 17 residues. This chain's CDR3 is CASSPTGMRVLQEGYTF. CDR3 nucleotide sequence: TGTGCCAGCAGTCCTACAGGGATGAGAGTCTTACAAGAAGGCTACACCTTC.

The V call is TRBV3-1 (or the pseudogene TRBV3-2), the J call TRBJ2-7; D is unresolved. Deletions cut 0 bases from V and 5 bases from J, with 8 bases between. Germline V lookup: CDR1 LGHDT, CDR2 YNNKEL (reference sequence). The CDR3 has 13 residues. The chain's CDR3 is CASSQDRFDEQYF. The CDR3 DNA reads as TGTGCCAGCAGCCAAGATCGCTTCGACGAGCAGTACTTC.